The entry below describes one TCR beta chain. Antigen: not known. The entry originates in a study of T cell responses to AZD1222 COVID-19 vaccine. Findings and caveats of the study: The donor group comprised mostly white British people and more females; the analysis possibly underestimated clonal diversity.

Profiling relied on immunoSEQ multiplex PCR, and the TCRdb table lists in-frame clones only, not all of them. The sample gives 180,000 or so clones, 80% to 90% of which show up once; 7.5% to 9.5% is in the top ten. V shed 4 bases, J shed 5 bases, and the junction held 9 bases outside the gene matches. The length of the CDR3 is 16 residues. CDR1 and CDR2 (germline): SGHNT, YYREEE (reference sequence). The clonotype comes from an adult in good health. The source was peripheral blood, collected on day 0 of AZD1222 vaccination. This chain links TRBV5-4 with TRBJ1-4, with 9 nucleotides matching TRBD1. The CDR3 sequence is CASSERYGTGNEKLFF. The DNA for the CDR3 is TGTGCCAGCAGCGAACGGTATGGGACAGGGAATGAAAAACTGTTTTTT.